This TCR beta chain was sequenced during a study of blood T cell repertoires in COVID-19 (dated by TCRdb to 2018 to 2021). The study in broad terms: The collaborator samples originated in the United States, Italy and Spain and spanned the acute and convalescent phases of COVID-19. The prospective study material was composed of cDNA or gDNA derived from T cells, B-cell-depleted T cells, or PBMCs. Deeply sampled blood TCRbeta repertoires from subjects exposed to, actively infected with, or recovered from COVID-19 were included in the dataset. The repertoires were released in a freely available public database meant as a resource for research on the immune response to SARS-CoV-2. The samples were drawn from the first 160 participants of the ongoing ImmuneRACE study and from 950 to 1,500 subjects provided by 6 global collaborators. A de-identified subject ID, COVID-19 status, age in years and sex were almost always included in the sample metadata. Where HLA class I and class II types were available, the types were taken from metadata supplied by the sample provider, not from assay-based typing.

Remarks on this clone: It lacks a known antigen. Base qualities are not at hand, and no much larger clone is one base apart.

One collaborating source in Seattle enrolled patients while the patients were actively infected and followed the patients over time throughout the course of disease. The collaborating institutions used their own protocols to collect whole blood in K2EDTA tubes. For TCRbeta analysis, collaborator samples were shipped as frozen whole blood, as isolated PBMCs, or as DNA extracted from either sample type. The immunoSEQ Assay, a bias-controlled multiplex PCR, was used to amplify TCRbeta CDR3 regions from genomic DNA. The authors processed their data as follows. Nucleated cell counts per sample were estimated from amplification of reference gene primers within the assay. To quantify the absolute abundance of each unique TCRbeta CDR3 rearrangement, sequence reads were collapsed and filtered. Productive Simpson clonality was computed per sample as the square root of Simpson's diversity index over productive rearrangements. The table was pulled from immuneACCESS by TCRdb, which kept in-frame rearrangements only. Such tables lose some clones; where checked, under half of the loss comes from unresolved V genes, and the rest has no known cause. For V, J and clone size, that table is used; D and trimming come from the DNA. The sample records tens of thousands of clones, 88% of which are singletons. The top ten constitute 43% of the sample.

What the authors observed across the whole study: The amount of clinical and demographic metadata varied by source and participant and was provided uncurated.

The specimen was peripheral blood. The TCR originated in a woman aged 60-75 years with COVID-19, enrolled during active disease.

The CDR3 region: CASSFGGSQPQHF. The DNA reads TGTGCCAGCAGCTTTGGGGGGAGTCAGCCCCAGCATTTT. Rearrangement joined TRBV5-4 to TRBJ1-5; the D region possibly corresponds to TRBD1 (5 bases align). Trimming at the junction amounts to 2 bases on V and 6 bases on J, and the germline ends lie 9 bases apart. The CDR3 measures 13 amino acids from cysteine to phenylalanine. Solely the CDR3 DNA is kept, with 39 bases framed from the first base. The germline V gene (reference sequence) sets CDR1 to SGHNT and CDR2 to YYREEE. Where the CDR3 stops, the reference TRBV5-4 and TRBJ1-5 genes take over; the full variable domain is ETGVTQSPTHLIKTRGQQVTLRCSSQSGHNTVSWYQQALGQGPQFIFQYYREEENGRGNFPPRFSGLQFPNYSSELNVNALELDDSALYLCASSFGGSQPQHFGDGTRLSIL.